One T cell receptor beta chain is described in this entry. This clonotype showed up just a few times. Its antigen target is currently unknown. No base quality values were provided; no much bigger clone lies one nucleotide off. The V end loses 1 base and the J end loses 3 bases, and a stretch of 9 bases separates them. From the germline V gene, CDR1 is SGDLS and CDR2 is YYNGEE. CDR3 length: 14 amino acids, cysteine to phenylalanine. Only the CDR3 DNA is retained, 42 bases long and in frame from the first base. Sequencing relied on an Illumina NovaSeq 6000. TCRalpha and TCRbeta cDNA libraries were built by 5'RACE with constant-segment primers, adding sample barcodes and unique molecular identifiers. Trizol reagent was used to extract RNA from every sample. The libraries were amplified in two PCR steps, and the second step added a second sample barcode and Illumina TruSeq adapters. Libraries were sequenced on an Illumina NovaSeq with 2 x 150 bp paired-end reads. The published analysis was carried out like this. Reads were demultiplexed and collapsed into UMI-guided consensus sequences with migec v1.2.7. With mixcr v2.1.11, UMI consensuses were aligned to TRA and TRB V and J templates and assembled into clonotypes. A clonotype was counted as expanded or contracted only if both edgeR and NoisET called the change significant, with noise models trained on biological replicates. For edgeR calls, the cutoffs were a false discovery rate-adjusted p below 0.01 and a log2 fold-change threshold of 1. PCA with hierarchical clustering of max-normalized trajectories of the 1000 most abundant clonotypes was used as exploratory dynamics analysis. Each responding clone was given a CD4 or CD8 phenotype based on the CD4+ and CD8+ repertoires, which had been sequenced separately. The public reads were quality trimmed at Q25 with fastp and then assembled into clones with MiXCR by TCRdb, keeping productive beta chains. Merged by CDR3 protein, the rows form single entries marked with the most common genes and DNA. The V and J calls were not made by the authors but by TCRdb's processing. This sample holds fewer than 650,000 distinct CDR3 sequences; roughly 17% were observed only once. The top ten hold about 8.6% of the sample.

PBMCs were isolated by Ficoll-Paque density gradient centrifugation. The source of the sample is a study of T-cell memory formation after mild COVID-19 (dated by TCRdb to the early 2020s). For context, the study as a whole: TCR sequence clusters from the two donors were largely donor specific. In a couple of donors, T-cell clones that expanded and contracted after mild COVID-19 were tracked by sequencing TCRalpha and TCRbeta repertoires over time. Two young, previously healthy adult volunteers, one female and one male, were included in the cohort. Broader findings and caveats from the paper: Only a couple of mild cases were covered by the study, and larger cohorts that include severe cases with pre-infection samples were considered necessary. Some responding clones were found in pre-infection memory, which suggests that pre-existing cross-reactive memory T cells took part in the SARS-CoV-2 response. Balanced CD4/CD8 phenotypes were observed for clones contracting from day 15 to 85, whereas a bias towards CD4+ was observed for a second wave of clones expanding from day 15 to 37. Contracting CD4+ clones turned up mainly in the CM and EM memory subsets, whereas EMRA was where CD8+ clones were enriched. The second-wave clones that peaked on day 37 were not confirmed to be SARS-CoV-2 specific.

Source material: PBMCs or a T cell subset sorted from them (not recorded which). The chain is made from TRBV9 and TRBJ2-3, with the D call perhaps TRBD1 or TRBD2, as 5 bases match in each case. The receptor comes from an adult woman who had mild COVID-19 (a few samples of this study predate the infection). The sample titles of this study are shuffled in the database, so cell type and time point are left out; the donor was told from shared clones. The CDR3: CASSVRGTTDTQYF. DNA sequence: TGTGCCAGCAGCGTAAGAGGGACGACAGATACGCAGTATTTT.